The 15 T cell receptor beta chains reported below all come from one sample, sequenced in a study of blood T cells in healthy people across ages. Through a sample-barcoded 5' primer and a J-beta primer mix, a second PCR was run for roughly 6 to 11 cycles. TCRdb reprocessed the 5' RACE reads via MiXCR and lists one record per CDR3 protein. This table has hundreds of thousands of distinct CDR3 sequences, 35% to 45% appearing once. The source material was blood. These receptors were taken from a woman aged 55-69 years in good health.

This clonotype has a count of ten or more. V usage is TRBV7-2 and J usage is TRBJ2-1; D unresolved. Trimming removed 3 bases at V and 8 bases at J, with 5 bases between. CDR3 length: 11 residues. Germline V lookup: CDR1 SGHTA, CDR2 FQGNSA. The CDR3 protein is CASSFSYEQFF. The CDR3 DNA is TGTGCCAGCAGCTTCAGCTATGAGCAGTTCTTC.

The gene calls are TRBV2 and TRBJ2-1; D uncertain. In germline, CDR1 is SNHLY, CDR2 FYNNEI. The CDR3 runs 13 residues. Trimming pared 4 bases from V and 8 bases from J, leaving 12 bases between. The CDR3 is CASSVAISDEQFF. The CDR3 DNA sequence: TGTGCCAGCAGTGTGGCCATCAGCGATGAGCAGTTCTTC.

With regard to this clonotype: A much more abundant neighbour one base away suggests this may be a read error. No conserved phenylalanine or tryptophan ends this CDR3, so it is likely a read error. The rearrangement uses TRBV20-1 and TRBJ2-1; D is perhaps TRBD2 (5 bases). V was shortened by 3 bases and J by 6 bases, with 6 bases between the two germline ends. CDR1 and CDR2 from the germline V gene are DFQATT and SNEGSKA (reference sequence). The CDR3 totals 11 residues. The CDR3 protein is CSARDSNEQFV. The CDR3 nucleotides read TGCAGTGCTAGGGACTCCAATGAGCAGTTCGTC.

The chain has TRBV20-1 and TRBJ2-7; TRBD1 is a possible D gene (6 bases). The CDR3 is 14 residues long. CDR1 and CDR2 (germline): DFQATT, SNEGSKA (reference sequence). Between the trimmed V and J ends, which lost 6 bases and 1 base, there was a span of 16 bases. This CDR3 reads CSALEGVGSYEQYF. CDR3 DNA sequence: TGCAGTGCCCTTGAGGGGGTAGGGTCCTACGAGCAGTACTTC.

In this sample, this clonotype turned up a few times. CDR3 sequence: CAISRGLAGALPSYNEQYF. The CDR3 DNA sequence: TGTGCCATCAGTAGGGGACTAGCGGGGGCCCTCCCGTCCTACAATGAGCAGTACTTC. The rearrangement uses TRBV10-3 and TRBJ2-1, with TRBD2 matching over 14 bases. The DNA end is more similar to TRBJ2-7, so the J call may be wrong. The CDR3 is 19 residues long. The germline V gene has CDR1 ENHRY and CDR2 SYGVKD.

This chain connects TRBV9 to TRBJ2-4, with a possible D match to TRBD2 (6 bases). CDR3 length equals 17 residues. The V gene lost 4 bases and the J gene lost 13 bases, with 30 bases spanning the gap. Per the germline V gene, CDR1 is SGDLS and CDR2 is YYNGEE. The CDR3 bases are TGTGCCAGCAGCATCTTTGCCTCTAGCGAACACTACAATGAGCAGTACTTC. Encoded protein: CASSIFASSEHYNEQYF.

The rearrangement joins TRBV20-1 to TRBJ2-3; 7 nucleotides align to TRBD2. Germline trimming cut 0 bases from V and 0 bases from J; bases unmatched to any gene: 6. The length of the CDR3 is 16 residues. Germline-derived CDR1 and CDR2 are DFQATT and SNEGSKA (reference sequence). For the CDR3, the DNA is TGCAGTGCTAGAGATGTCGCTAGCGGAAGCACAGATACGCAGTATTTT. Its translation is CSARDVASGSTDTQYF.

The table lists this clonotype with a few counts. V and J are TRBV12-3 or TRBV12-4 and TRBJ2-1; the D is unclear. Trimming stripped 8 bases from V and 0 bases from J, with 14 bases between. The CDR3 runs 15 residues. In DNA, the CDR3 is TGTGCCAGCTGGGGTGGCACGAGCTCCTACAATGAGCAGTTCTTC. Protein product: CASWGGTSSYNEQFF.

The V call is TRBV12-3 or TRBV12-4, the J call TRBJ2-4, with D tentatively TRBD1 (6 bases). Trimming pared 3 bases from V and 6 bases from J, leaving 9 bases between. The CDR3 runs 13 residues. The CDR3 DNA reads TGTGCCAGCAGTTTCCAGGGGACAAACATTCAGTACTTC. Amino acid sequence: CASSFQGTNIQYF.

The rearrangement joins TRBV11-2 to TRBJ2-1, with D possibly being TRBD2 (6 bases). The germline V and J ends were trimmed by 2 bases and 2 bases, with 13 bases remaining between them. Germline V gene sequence: CDR1 SGHAT, CDR2 FQNNGV. CDR3 length: 16 amino acids. The CDR3 is CASSLLGGTTYNEQFF. CDR3 in DNA: TGTGCCAGCAGCTTACTGGGCGGGACGACCTACAATGAGCAGTTCTTC. The whole variable domain, remainder taken from reference TRBV11-2 and TRBJ2-1, is EAGVAQSPRYKIIEKRQSVAFWCNPISGHATLYWYQQILGQGPKLLIQFQNNGVVDDSQLPKDRFSAERLKGVDSTLKIQPAKLEDSAVYLCASSLLGGTTYNEQFFGPGTRLTVL.

The rearrangement uses TRBV6-2 or TRBV6-3 and TRBJ1-5; the match to TRBD1 covers 8 bases. The V gene's germline CDR1 is MNHEY and CDR2 SVGEGT. J was trimmed by 1 base and V by 7 bases; bases with no gene match: 12. This CDR3 is built from 17 residues. The CDR3 DNA follows: TGTGCCAGCATCGCAGCAAGGACAGGGCAGAGCAATCAGCCCCAGCATTTT. Translation gives CASIAARTGQSNQPQHF.

This clonotype was detected ten times or more. This chain links TRBV29-1 with TRBJ2-1; TRBD1 might be the D (6 bases). Germline loops: CDR1 SQVTM, CDR2 ANQGSEA. Trimming stripped 7 bases from V and 8 bases from J, with 18 bases between. This CDR3 has 13 residues. CDR3 residues: CSARGGFPHEQFF. In DNA, the CDR3 is TGCAGCGCCAGAGGGGGTTTTCCCCATGAGCAGTTCTTC.

This clonotype was seen just once. CDR3 DNA sequence: TGTGCCAGCGGCTGGGGTAACTATGGCTACACCTTC. This gives the protein CASGWGNYGYTF. J is TRBJ1-2 and V is TRBV25-1; no clear D. V lost 8 bases to trimming and J lost 1 base, with 8 bases between them. CDR3 length: 12 residues. Germline lookup yields CDR1 MGHDK and CDR2 SYGVNS.

V usage is TRBV6-5 and J usage is TRBJ2-1, with 9 bases matching TRBD2. CDR1 is MNHEY and CDR2 is SVGAGI in the germline V gene. J was trimmed by 6 bases and V by 5 bases; bases with no gene match: 11. The CDR3 has 16 amino acids. CDR3 amino acids: CASSPGGVAGVNEQFF. The CDR3 nucleotides are TGTGCCAGCAGTCCCGGAGGGGTAGCGGGAGTCAATGAGCAGTTCTTC.

CDR3 bases: TGTGCCAGCAGCCGCGGACAGGCTACCTACAATGAGCAGTTCTTC. Its protein is CASSRGQATYNEQFF. The chain links TRBV11-1 to TRBJ2-1; 7 bases align to TRBD1. The germline CDR1 and CDR2 sequences are SGHAT and FQDESV (reference sequence). CDR3 size: 15 residues. J lost 2 bases, V lost 5 bases, and 6 bases had no gene match.